This entry concerns a single T cell receptor (beta chain). The antigen is not known. This sample was taken from a study of radiotherapy plus CTLA-4 blockade in lung cancer. Whole-study context: Objective response was observed in about 19% of patients, and disease control in roughly 33%. The study, taken as a whole, reports: There was expansion of tumor-derived TCR clones in blood after radiotherapy plus ipilimumab.

The CDR3 has 15 amino acids. J gave up 0 bases and V 8 bases, and 9 bases lay outside the gene matches. The germline V gene has CDR1 MNHEY and CDR2 SVGAGI. The repertoire was sequenced with immunoSEQ multiplex PCR; TCRdb's copy has only in-frame clones and lacks some. The repertoire holds 90,000 to 100,000 clones, with approximately 72% as singletons. The rearrangement joins TRBV6-5 to TRBJ1-1, with TRBD1 matching over 7 bases. The receptor was derived from a human donor with non-small cell lung cancer who had a partial response to radiotherapy plus ipilimumab. Some clones in this sample may be carry-over from other donors' samples. Material: peripheral blood, obtained from a patient treated with radiotherapy plus ipilimumab. CDR3 protein: CASGRDSNMNTEAFF. The CDR3 nucleotides read TGTGCCAGCGGCCGGGACAGTAACATGAACACTGAAGCTTTCTTT.